This T cell receptor beta chain was recorded in a study of glioma-infiltrating T cells. The iRepertoire nested amplicon-rescue multiplex PCR amplified TCR alpha and beta CDR3s from RNA. For one-step reverse transcription and amplification, 100-400 ng of tissue mRNA or PBMC total RNA was used. TCRdb itself ran the multiplex PCR reads through MiXCR, one entry per CDR3 protein. The sample holds approximately 120,000 distinct CDR3 sequences, around 25% seen once. Germline V lookup: CDR1 DFQATT, CDR2 SNEGSKA (reference sequence). With 1 base removed from V and 11 bases from J, the gap between germline ends came to 18 bases. The CDR3 extends over 14 amino acids. This clonotype came up many times. Its antigen is as yet unknown. Study-wide points: Only very few CDR3 sequences appeared in both tissue and blood. Non-neoplastic patients had below-expected tissue-blood divergence, while all gliomas exceeded expectation.

V gene TRBV20-1 combines with J gene TRBJ1-5; the D is unclear. The TCR originated in a human donor with low-grade glioma or glioblastoma, undergoing nonglioma brain surgery, or in good health (not recorded which). Material for sequencing was glioma tissue, nonneoplastic brain tissue, or PBMCs (not recorded which). The CDR3 DNA reads TGCAGTGCTAGAGGGGCGGACCGTCGCATGTCCCAGCATTTT. Its protein is CSARGADRRMSQHF.